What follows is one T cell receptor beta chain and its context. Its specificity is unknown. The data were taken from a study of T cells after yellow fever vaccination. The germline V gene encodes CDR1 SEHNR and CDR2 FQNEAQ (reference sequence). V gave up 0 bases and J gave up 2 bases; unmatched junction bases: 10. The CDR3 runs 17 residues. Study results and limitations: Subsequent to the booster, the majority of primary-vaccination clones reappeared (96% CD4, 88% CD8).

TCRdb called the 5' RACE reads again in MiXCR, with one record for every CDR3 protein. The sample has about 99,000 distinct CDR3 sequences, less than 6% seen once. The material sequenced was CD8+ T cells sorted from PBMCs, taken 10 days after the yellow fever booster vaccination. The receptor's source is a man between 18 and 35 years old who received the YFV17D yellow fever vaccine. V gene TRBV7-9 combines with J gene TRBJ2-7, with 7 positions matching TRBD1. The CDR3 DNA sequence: TGTGCCAGCAGCTTAGCGACAGGGTTTGGGTCTCCCTACGAGCAGTACTTC. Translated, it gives CASSLATGFGSPYEQYF.